This T cell receptor beta chain was captured by sequencing in a study of beta chain features in type 1 diabetes. Study-wide context: Patients looked much like healthy donors when it came to age, gender and cell yields.

The germline V gene has CDR1 MGHDK and CDR2 SYGVNS. After removal of 5 bases from V and 6 bases from J, the junction contained 10 bases not matched to a gene. The CDR3 covers 15 residues. Expressed TCRB transcripts were sequenced after all isolated RNA was converted to cDNA. TCRdb keeps only in-frame clones here, not all; method: immunoSEQ multiplex PCR. Found here are 120,000 to 150,000 clones, 40% to 55% of them singletons; the top ten hold around 0.42%. As for this clone: The target antigen is unknown.

Study-level findings and limits: Over-representation of high TCR-expressing cells was a possible consequence of cDNA sequencing.

The sequence came from a man aged 18 to 30 in good health. Sequenced: Tregs from blood. V usage is TRBV25-1 and J usage is TRBJ2-3, with 8 bases matching TRBD1. CDR3 coding DNA: TGTGCCAGCAGTACTGGGACAGGATCTTTGGATACGCAGTATTTT. Translation gives CASSTGTGSLDTQYF.